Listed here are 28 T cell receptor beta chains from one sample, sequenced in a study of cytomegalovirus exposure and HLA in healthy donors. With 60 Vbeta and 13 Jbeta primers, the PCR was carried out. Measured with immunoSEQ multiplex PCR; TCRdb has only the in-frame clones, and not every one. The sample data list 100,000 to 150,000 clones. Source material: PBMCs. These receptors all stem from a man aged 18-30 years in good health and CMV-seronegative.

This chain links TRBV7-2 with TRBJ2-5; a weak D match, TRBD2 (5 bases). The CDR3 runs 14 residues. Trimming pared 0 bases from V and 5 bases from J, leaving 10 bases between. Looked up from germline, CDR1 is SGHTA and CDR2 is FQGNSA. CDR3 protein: CASSLAGERETQYF. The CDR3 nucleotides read TGTGCCAGCAGCTTAGCGGGAGAGCGGGAGACCCAGTACTTC. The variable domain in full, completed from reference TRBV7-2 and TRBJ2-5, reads GAGVSQSPSNKVTEKGKDVELRCDPISGHTALYWYRQSLGQGLEFLIYFQGNSAPDKSGLPSDRFSAERTGGSVSTLTIQRTQQEDSAVYLCASSLAGERETQYFGPGTRLLVL.

The CDR3 DNA reads TGCGCCAGCAGCCCGGGGGGGGAACAGATCAACACTGAAGCTTTCTTT. Translation: CASSPGGEQINTEAFF. This chain uses TRBV5-1 with TRBJ1-1; tentative D call: TRBD1 (5 bases). V dropped 4 bases and J dropped 2 bases, with 18 bases sitting between them. Per the germline V gene, CDR1 is SGHRS and CDR2 is YFSETQ. The CDR3 has 16 residues.

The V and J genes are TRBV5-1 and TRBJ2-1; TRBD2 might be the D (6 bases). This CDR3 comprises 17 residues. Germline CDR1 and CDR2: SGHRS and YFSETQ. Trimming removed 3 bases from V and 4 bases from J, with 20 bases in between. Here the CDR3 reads CASSSSGSGLTYNEQFF. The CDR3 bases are TGCGCCAGCAGCTCGAGTGGTTCAGGACTAACTTACAATGAGCAGTTCTTC.

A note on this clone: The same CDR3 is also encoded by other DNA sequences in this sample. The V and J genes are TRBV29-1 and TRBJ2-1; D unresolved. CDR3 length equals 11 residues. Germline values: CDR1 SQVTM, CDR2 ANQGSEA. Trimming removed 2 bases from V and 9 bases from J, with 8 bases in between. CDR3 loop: CSVELRGEQFF. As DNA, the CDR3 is TGCAGCGTTGAACTCCGAGGTGAGCAGTTCTTC.

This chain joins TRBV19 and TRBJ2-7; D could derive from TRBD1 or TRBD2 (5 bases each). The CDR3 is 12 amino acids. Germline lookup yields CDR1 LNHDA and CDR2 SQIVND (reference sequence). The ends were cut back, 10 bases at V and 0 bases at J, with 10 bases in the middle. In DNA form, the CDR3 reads TGTGCCACTAGAGGGGTCTCCTACGAGCAGTACTTC. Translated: CATRGVSYEQYF.

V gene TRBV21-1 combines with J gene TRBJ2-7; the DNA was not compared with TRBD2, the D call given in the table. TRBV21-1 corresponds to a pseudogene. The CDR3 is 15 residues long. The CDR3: CASSKTWGVPYEQYF. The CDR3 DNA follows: TGTGCCAGCAGCAAAACGTGGGGAGTCCCCTACGAGCAGTACTTC.

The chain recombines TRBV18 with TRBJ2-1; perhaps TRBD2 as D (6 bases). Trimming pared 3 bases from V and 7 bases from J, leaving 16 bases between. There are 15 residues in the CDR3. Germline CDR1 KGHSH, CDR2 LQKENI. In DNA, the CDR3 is TGTGCCAGCTCACCCCCTCGGGAGAGAGGGAATGAGCAGTTCTTC. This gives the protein CASSPPRERGNEQFF.

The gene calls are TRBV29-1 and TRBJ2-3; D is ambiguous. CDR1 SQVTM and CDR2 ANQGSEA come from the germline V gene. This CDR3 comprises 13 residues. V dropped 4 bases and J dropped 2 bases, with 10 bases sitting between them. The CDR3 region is CSVGLELTDTQYF. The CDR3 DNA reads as TGCAGCGTTGGACTGGAACTCACAGATACGCAGTATTTT.

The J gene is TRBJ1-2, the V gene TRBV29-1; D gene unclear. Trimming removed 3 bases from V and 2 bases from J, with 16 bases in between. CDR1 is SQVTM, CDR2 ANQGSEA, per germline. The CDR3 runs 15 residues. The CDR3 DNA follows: TGCAGCGTTGACGGTAGCAAGTTACCAAACTATGGCTACACCTTC. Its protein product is CSVDGSKLPNYGYTF. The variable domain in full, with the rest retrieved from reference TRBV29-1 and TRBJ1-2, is SAVISQKPSRDICQRGTSLTIQCQVDSQVTMMFWYRQQPGQSLTLIATANQGSEATYESGFVIDKFPISRPNLTFSTLTVSNMSPEDSSIYLCSVDGSKLPNYGYTFGSGTRLTVV.

Written as DNA, the CDR3 is TGTGCCAGCAGAGGACTAGCGCCTTCCTACGAGCAGTACTTC. This codes for CASRGLAPSYEQYF. The chain joins TRBV6-1 to TRBJ2-5, with 9 bases matching TRBD2. The J call may be in error: the DNA end matches TRBJ2-7 better. The CDR3 length is 14 residues. CDR1 and CDR2 (germline): MNHNS, SASEGT.

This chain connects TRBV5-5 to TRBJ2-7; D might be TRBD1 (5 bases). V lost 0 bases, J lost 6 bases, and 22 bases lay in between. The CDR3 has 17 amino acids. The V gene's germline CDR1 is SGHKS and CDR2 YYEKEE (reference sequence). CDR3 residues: CASSLGILGPLGAEQYF. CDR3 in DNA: TGTGCCAGCAGCTTGGGGATTCTGGGTCCCCTTGGGGCCGAGCAGTACTTC. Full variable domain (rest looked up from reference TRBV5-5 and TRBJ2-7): DAGVTQSPTHLIKTRGQQVTLRCSPISGHKSVSWYQQVLGQGPQFIFQYYEKEERGRGNFPDRFSARQFPNYSSELNVNALLLGDSALYLCASSLGILGPLGAEQYFGPGTRLTVT.

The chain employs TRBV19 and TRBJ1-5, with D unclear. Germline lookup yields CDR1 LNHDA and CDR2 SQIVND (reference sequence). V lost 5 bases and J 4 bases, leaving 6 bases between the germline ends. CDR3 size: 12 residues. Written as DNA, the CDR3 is TGTGCCAGTAGTCCCCGGAATCAGCCCCAGCATTTT. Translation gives CASSPRNQPQHF.

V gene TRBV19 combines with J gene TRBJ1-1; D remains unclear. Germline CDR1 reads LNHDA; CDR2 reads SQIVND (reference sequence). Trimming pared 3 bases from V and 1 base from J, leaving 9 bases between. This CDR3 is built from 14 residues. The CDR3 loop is CASSIDGENTEAFF. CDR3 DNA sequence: TGTGCCAGTAGTATTGACGGAGAGAACACTGAAGCTTTCTTT. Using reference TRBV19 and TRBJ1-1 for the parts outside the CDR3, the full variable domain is DGGITQSPKYLFRKEGQNVTLSCEQNLNHDAMYWYRQDPGQGLRLIYYSQIVNDFQKGDIAEGYSVSREKKESFPLTVTSAQKNPTAFYLCASSIDGENTEAFFGQGTRLTVV.

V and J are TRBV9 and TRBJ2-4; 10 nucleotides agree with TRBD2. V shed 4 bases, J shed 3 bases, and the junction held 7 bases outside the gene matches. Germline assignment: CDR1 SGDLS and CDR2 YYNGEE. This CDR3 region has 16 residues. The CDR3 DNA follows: TGTGCCAGCAGCCCTCTAGCGGGGGTGGACAAAAACATTCAGTACTTC. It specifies CASSPLAGVDKNIQYF.

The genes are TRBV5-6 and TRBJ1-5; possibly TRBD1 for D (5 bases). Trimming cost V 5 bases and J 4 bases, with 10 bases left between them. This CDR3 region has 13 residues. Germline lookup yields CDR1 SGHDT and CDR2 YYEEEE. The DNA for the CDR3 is TGTGCCAGCAGTACCGGGGGGAATCAGCCCCAGCATTTT. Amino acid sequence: CASSTGGNQPQHF.

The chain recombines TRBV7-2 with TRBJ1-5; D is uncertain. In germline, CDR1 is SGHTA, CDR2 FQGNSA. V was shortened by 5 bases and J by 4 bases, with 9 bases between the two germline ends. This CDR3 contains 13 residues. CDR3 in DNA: TGTGCCAGCAGCGTTGAGGTGAATCAGCCCCAGCATTTT. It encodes CASSVEVNQPQHF.

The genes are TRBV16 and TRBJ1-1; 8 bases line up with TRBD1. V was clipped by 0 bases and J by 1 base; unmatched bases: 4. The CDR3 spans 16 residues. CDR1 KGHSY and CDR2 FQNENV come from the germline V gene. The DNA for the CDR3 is TGTGCCAGCAGCCAATCGAGGACAGGGTCGAACACTGAAGCTTTCTTT. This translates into CASSQSRTGSNTEAFF.

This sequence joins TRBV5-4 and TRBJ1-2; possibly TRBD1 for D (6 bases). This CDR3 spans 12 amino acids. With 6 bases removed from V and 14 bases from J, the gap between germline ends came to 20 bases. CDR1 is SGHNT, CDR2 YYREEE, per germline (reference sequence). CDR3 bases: TGTGCCAGCAACCTCCCGACAGGACGAAGGACCTTC. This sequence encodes CASNLPTGRRTF.

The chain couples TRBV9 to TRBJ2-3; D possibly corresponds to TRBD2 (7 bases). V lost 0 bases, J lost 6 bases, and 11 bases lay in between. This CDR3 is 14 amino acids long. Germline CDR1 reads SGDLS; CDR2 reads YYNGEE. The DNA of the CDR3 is TGTGCCAGCAGCGTAGAAGGGGGGGGTGATACGCAGTATTTT. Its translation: CASSVEGGGDTQYF.

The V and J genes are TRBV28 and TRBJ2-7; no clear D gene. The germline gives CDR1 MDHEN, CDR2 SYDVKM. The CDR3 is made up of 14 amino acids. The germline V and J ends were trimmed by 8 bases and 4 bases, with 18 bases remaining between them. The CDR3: CASGRPAPLYEQYF. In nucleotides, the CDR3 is TGTGCCAGCGGCCGGCCAGCGCCTTTATACGAGCAGTACTTC.

CDR3 coding DNA: TGCGCCAGCAGCTCGAGCCCGGGAAACTCTGGAAACACCATATATTTT. Protein product: CASSSSPGNSGNTIYF. This sequence joins TRBV5-1 and TRBJ1-3; D unclear. CDR3 length equals 16 residues. The germline gives CDR1 SGHRS, CDR2 YFSETQ. V was cut by 3 bases and J by 0 bases, with 13 bases left in between.

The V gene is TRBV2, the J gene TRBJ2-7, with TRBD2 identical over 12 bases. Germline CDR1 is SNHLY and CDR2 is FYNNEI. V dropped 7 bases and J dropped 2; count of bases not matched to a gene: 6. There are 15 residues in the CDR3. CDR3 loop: CASKRLAGDPYEQYF. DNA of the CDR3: TGTGCCAGCAAAAGACTAGCGGGAGATCCCTACGAGCAGTACTTC.

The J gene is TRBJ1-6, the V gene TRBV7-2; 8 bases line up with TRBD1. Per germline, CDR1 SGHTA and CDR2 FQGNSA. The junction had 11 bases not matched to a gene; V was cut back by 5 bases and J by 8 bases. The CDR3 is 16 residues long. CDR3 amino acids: CASSQGQVGFDSPLHF. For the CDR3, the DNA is TGTGCCAGCAGCCAGGGACAGGTGGGGTTCGATTCACCCCTCCACTTT.

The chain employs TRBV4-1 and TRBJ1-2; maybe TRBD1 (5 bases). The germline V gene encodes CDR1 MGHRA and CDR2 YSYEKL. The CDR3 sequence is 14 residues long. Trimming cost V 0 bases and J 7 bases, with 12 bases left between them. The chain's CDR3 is CASSQDRGGPGYTF. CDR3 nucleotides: TGCGCCAGCAGCCAAGATAGGGGAGGTCCTGGCTACACCTTC.

DNA of the CDR3: TGTGCCAGTACCCCCGGGACACCGAGCAATCAGCCCCAGCATTTT. The encoded protein is CASTPGTPSNQPQHF. J is TRBJ1-5 and V is TRBV19; maybe TRBD1 (6 bases). The CDR3 extends over 15 amino acids. Germline values: CDR1 LNHDA, CDR2 SQIVND (reference sequence). V lost 7 bases to trimming and J lost 1 base, with 14 bases between them.

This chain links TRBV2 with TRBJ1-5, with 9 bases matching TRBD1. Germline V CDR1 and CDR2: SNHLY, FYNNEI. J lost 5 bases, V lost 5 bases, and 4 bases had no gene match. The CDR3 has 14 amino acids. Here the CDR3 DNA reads TGTGCCAGCAGTAGACAGGGGGGCGATCAGCCCCAGCATTTT. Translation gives CASSRQGGDQPQHF.

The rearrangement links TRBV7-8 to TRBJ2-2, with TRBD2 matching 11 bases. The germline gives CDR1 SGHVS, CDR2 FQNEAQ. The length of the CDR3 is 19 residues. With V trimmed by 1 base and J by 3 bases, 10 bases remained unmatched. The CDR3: CASSLGAGGTSGHTGELFF. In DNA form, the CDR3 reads TGTGCCAGCAGCTTAGGGGCAGGGGGGACTAGCGGCCACACCGGGGAGCTGTTTTTT.

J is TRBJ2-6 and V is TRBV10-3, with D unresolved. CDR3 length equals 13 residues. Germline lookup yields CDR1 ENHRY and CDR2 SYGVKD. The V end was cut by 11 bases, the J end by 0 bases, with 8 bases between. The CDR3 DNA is TGTGCCCTTAGCTCCTCTGGGGCCAACGTCCTGACTTTC. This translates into CALSSSGANVLTF.